Presented here are 29 T cell receptor beta chains from one specimen sequenced in a study of blood T cell repertoires in COVID-19. Here immunoSEQ multiplex PCR was the method, and the copy in TCRdb shows in-frame clones only, minus some. The table includes 65,000 to 90,000 clones, approximately 80% detected once. Sample: peripheral blood. The receptors come from an older woman with acute or convalescent COVID-19.

This chain links TRBV6-1 with TRBJ2-3, with TRBD2 matching over 12 bases. V was pared by 4 bases and J by 2 bases, with 7 bases of the junction left unmatched. The CDR3 sequence is 17 residues long. Germline V lookup: CDR1 MNHNS, CDR2 SASEGT. CDR3 sequence: CASSGRLAGAFTDTQYF. The CDR3 DNA follows: TGTGCCAGCAGTGGCCGACTAGCGGGGGCGTTCACAGATACGCAGTATTTT.

The chain combines TRBV7-2 with TRBJ2-3; D is perhaps TRBD1 (5 bases). The V gene's germline CDR1 is SGHTA and CDR2 FQGNSA. Trimming took off 1 base at V and 2 bases at J, with 7 bases between the two ends. The CDR3 consists of 14 residues. The CDR3 is CASSLVGHTDTQYF. The CDR3 DNA sequence: TGTGCCAGCAGCTTAGTCGGACACACAGATACGCAGTATTTT.

The genes are TRBV5-1 and TRBJ2-5, with D hard to call. The CDR3 is made up of 14 amino acids. Trimming took off 5 bases at V and 1 base at J, with 12 bases between the two ends. The germline V gene has CDR1 SGHRS and CDR2 YFSETQ. CDR3 amino acids: CASRTQTSQETQYF. CDR3 nucleotides: TGCGCCAGCAGGACACAGACATCCCAAGAGACCCAGTACTTC.

This clone was seen a handful of times. This sequence joins TRBV6-1 and TRBJ1-2, with 10 bases aligning to TRBD1. CDR1 is MNHNS and CDR2 is SASEGT in the germline V gene. Trimming cost V 2 bases and J 4 bases; bases outside gene matches: 7. This CDR3 comprises 16 residues. CDR3 amino acids: CASSEQWGTGVYGYTF. CDR3 nucleotides: TGTGCCAGCAGTGAACAGTGGGGGACAGGGGTCTATGGCTACACCTTC.

The rearrangement uses TRBV11-2 and TRBJ2-1; 7 bases map to TRBD2. The CDR3 spans 15 residues. Trimming removed 5 bases from V and 12 bases from J; junction bases left unmatched: 16. Germline assignment: CDR1 SGHAT and CDR2 FQNNGV. The CDR3 DNA reads as TGTGCCAGCAGCCCGGGACTACCCAGAGCCCCGGTGCAGTTCTTC. This sequence encodes CASSPGLPRAPVQFF.

The gene calls are TRBV30 and TRBJ2-7; 7 bases match TRBD1. With V trimmed by 1 base and J by 9 bases, 9 bases remained unmatched. CDR1 is GTSNPN and CDR2 is SVGIG in the germline V gene (reference sequence). There are 13 residues in the CDR3. The chain's CDR3 is CAWSEGTAARQYF. The CDR3 coding sequence is TGTGCCTGGAGTGAGGGGACAGCCGCTCGGCAGTACTTC.

This sequence joins TRBV6-5 and TRBJ1-5; tentative D call: TRBD1 (5 bases). Between the trimmed V and J ends, which lost 2 bases and 6 bases, there was a span of 8 bases. The CDR3 is 13 amino acids. Germline V gene lookup returns CDR1 MNHEY and CDR2 SVGAGI. CDR3 sequence (DNA): TGTGCCAGCAGTTACGGCAGGGCTCAGCCCCAGCATTTT. Its protein is CASSYGRAQPQHF.

The chain carries TRBV21-1 and TRBJ2-2; the table's TRBD2 call for D was not verified on the DNA. TRBV21-1 is assigned pseudogene status. The CDR3 spans 14 residues. CDR3 coding DNA: TGTGCCAGCAGCTCTAGAAGATACACCGGGGAGCTGTTTTTT. Translation: CASSSRRYTGELFF.

This clone was detected only once. The J gene is TRBJ1-1, the V gene TRBV19; no clear D. This CDR3 spans 15 amino acids. CDR1 is LNHDA and CDR2 is SQIVND in the germline V gene (reference sequence). V was clipped by 8 bases and J by 3 bases, with 19 bases between them. CDR3 amino acids: CASRGGSLRHTEAFF. In DNA, the CDR3 is TGTGCCAGTCGCGGTGGATCTCTGCGGCACACTGAAGCTTTCTTT.

This chain links TRBV28 with TRBJ2-5; no reliable D call. Germline V gives CDR1 MDHEN, CDR2 SYDVKM. Between the trimmed V and J ends, which lost 1 base and 3 bases, there was a span of 3 bases. The CDR3 loop spans 12 amino acids. The CDR3 nucleotides read TGTGCCAGCAGTTTATTCAAAGAGACCCAGTACTTC. This encodes CASSLFKETQYF.

This clone has only one observation. CDR3 in amino acids: CASSPTGSSYEQYF. In DNA form, the CDR3 reads TGTGCCAGCAGTCCGACAGGGTCCTCCTACGAGCAGTACTTC. This rearrangement joins TRBV5-4 to TRBJ2-7; TRBD1 matches at 7 bases. The CDR3 runs to 14 residues. Germline CDR1 is SGHNT and CDR2 is YYREEE (reference sequence). Trimming at V came to 5 bases and at J to 0 bases, leaving 5 bases not matched to a gene.

The rearrangement uses TRBV7-6 and TRBJ2-2; a possible D gene is TRBD2 (6 bases). The V and J ends lost 2 bases and 4 bases respectively, with 14 bases between them. Per germline, CDR1 SGHVS and CDR2 FNYEAQ. This CDR3 comprises 16 residues. CDR3 loop: CASSLWSGVGTGELFF. The DNA of the CDR3 is TGTGCCAGCAGCTTATGGTCGGGAGTCGGCACCGGGGAGCTGTTTTTT.

The V and J genes are TRBV6-5 and TRBJ1-1; 8 bases fit TRBD1. Germline CDR1 reads MNHEY; CDR2 reads SVGAGI. The CDR3 spans 15 residues. V lost 4 bases and J lost 6; bases outside the gene matches: 10. This CDR3 reads CASSSPTGASSEAFF. In DNA form, the CDR3 reads TGTGCCAGCAGTTCCCCGACAGGGGCCAGCTCTGAAGCTTTCTTT.

The chain uses TRBV7-9 and TRBJ1-1, with no clear D. V was trimmed by 5 bases and J by 3 bases, leaving 10 bases between them. CDR3 size: 13 residues. CDR1 and CDR2 (germline): SEHNR, FQNEAQ (reference sequence). CDR3 sequence: CASSPWAYTEAFF. The CDR3 DNA reads TGTGCCAGCAGCCCTTGGGCCTACACTGAAGCTTTCTTT.

The chain uses TRBV7-6 and TRBJ1-1; TRBD1 aligns across 8 bases. Unmatched junction bases numbered 2, after V lost 4 bases and J lost 4 bases. The CDR3 has 13 amino acids. From germline, CDR1 is SGHVS and CDR2 FNYEAQ. The CDR3, as DNA: TGTGCCAGCAGCTACACAGGGGGCACTGAAGCTTTCTTT. Residues: CASSYTGGTEAFF.

This clone was seen a few times. The rearrangement links TRBV6-5 to TRBJ1-1; D gene unclear. Per the germline V gene, CDR1 is MNHEY and CDR2 is SVGAGI. The CDR3 loop spans 11 amino acids. Trimming cost V 7 bases and J 8 bases, with 11 bases left between them. CDR3: CASTRSLEAFF. CDR3 DNA: TGTGCCAGCACCCGGAGCCTAGAAGCTTTCTTT.

This rearrangement joins TRBV7-9 to TRBJ1-4; the match to TRBD1 covers 10 bases. The V gene's germline CDR1 is SEHNR and CDR2 FQNEAQ (reference sequence). V lost 2 bases, J lost 8 bases, and 8 bases stayed unmatched. The CDR3 is 16 amino acids. The CDR3, as DNA: TGTGCCAGCAGCTTATTTAGAGGACAGGGGGACGAAAAACTGTTTTTT. Translation: CASSLFRGQGDEKLFF.

The genes are TRBV6-5 and TRBJ2-1, with 11 positions matching TRBD2. The CDR3 contains 15 residues. Germline V lookup: CDR1 MNHEY, CDR2 SVGAGI. V dropped 2 bases and J dropped 6; count of bases not matched to a gene: 3. This chain's CDR3 is CASSYGGLAVNEQFF. The CDR3 DNA reads TGTGCCAGCAGTTACGGGGGACTAGCGGTCAATGAGCAGTTCTTC.

The chain is built from TRBV5-4 and TRBJ2-7; tentatively, D is TRBD2 (6 bases). The CDR3 covers 12 residues. Per germline, CDR1 SGHNT and CDR2 YYREEE (reference sequence). The V end lost 4 bases, the J end lost 6 bases, and 11 bases lay between the germline ends. The CDR3 reads CASSPGLTEQYF. CDR3 nucleotides: TGTGCCAGCAGCCCGGGACTTACCGAGCAGTACTTC. The variable domain in full, completed from reference TRBV5-4 and TRBJ2-7, reads ETGVTQSPTHLIKTRGQQVTLRCSSQSGHNTVSWYQQALGQGPQFIFQYYREEENGRGNFPPRFSGLQFPNYSSELNVNALELDDSALYLCASSPGLTEQYFGPGTRLTVT.

About this clone itself: An end of the junction does not agree with germline; a read error may underlie this. The J gene is TRBJ2-1, the V gene TRBV7-7, with TRBD1 matching 7 bases. CDR1 is SSHAT and CDR2 is FNYEAQ in the germline V gene (reference sequence). The CDR3 is 16 amino acids. The CDR3 DNA sequence: TGTGCTAGCAGCCGGTCCGGGGCAGGGGGTATCAATGAGCAGTTCTTC. Translating it yields CASSRSGAGGINEQFF.

Points on this clone: The same CDR3 arises from other DNA sequences in this sample as well. CDR3 sequence (DNA): TGTGCCAGCAGCCACAACACGGGGACTGAAGCTTTCTTT. This sequence encodes CASSHNTGTEAFF. This sequence joins TRBV3-1 (or the pseudogene TRBV3-2) and TRBJ1-1, with D uncertain. The CDR3 is made up of 13 amino acids. Germline V CDR1 and CDR2: LGHDT, YNNKEL (reference sequence). V lost 3 bases and J 5 bases, leaving 10 bases between the germline ends.

The chain couples TRBV3-1 (or the pseudogene TRBV3-2) to TRBJ2-4, with no clear D. Trimming removed 4 bases from V and 1 base from J, with 8 bases in between. This CDR3 has 14 residues. Germline loops: CDR1 LGHDT, CDR2 YNNKEL (reference sequence). CDR3 nucleotide sequence: TGTGCCAGCAGCCTGAGAGAGGCCAAAAACATTCAGTACTTC. Protein: CASSLREAKNIQYF.

This chain connects TRBV4-2 to TRBJ1-2; no reliable D call. Between the trimmed V and J ends, which lost 3 bases and 8 bases, there was a span of 10 bases. CDR3 length: 12 residues. Germline assignment: CDR1 LGHNA and CDR2 YNFKEQ. The chain's CDR3 is CASSHEKRGYTF. The CDR3 DNA follows: TGTGCCAGCAGCCACGAGAAGAGGGGCTACACCTTC.

This clone turned up a few times. J is TRBJ2-7 and V is TRBV12-5; 12 nucleotides align to TRBD2. Germline V gene sequence: CDR1 LGHNT, CDR2 FRNRAP. J gave up 2 bases and V 1 base, and 0 bases lay outside the gene matches. CDR3 length equals 15 residues. The CDR3 nucleotides are TGTGCTAGTGGTTTGGGACTAGCGGGGGCCTACGAGCAGTACTTC. Its translation: CASGLGLAGAYEQYF.

This clone was observed a single time. V and J are TRBV19 and TRBJ1-1; D possibly corresponds to TRBD1 (5 bases). Trimming cost V 6 bases and J 6 bases, with 17 bases left between them. The CDR3 runs 14 residues. Germline CDR1 LNHDA, CDR2 SQIVND (reference sequence). The CDR3 nucleotides are TGTGCCAGTAGCCTCAGGGTTGGGTACGCTGAAGCTTTCTTT. Translating gives CASSLRVGYAEAFF.

The CDR3, as DNA: TGTGCCAGTAGTAGTCTTGGCGATACGCAGTATTTT. Its translation is CASSSLGDTQYF. The rearrangement uses TRBV19 and TRBJ2-3; D call uncertain. CDR3 size: 12 residues. Germline V lookup: CDR1 LNHDA, CDR2 SQIVND (reference sequence). Trimming removed 4 bases at V and 6 bases at J, with 8 bases between.

This chain uses TRBV11-3 with TRBJ2-1, with a weak D call TRBD2 (6 bases). This CDR3 comprises 16 residues. CDR1 and CDR2 from the germline V gene are SGHNT and YENEEA. V was trimmed by 5 bases and J by 0 bases, leaving 14 bases between them. CDR3 sequence: CASSPRGGDSYNEQFF. Written as DNA, the CDR3 is TGTGCCAGCAGCCCCCGTGGAGGGGACTCCTACAATGAGCAGTTCTTC.

The rearrangement uses TRBV3-1 (or the pseudogene TRBV3-2) and TRBJ1-6, with a possible D match to TRBD1 (6 bases). Germline-derived CDR1 and CDR2 are LGHDT and YNNKEL (reference sequence). This CDR3 comprises 15 residues. V dropped 4 bases and J dropped 6 bases, with 13 bases sitting between them. The DNA of the CDR3 is TGTGCCAGCAGCCCGGCGGGGGCCTCTAATTCACCCCTCCACTTT. Its protein is CASSPAGASNSPLHF.

The chain uses TRBV24-1 and TRBJ2-1; 9 nucleotides match TRBD1. Germline CDR1 is KGHDR and CDR2 is SFDVKD. This CDR3 has 15 amino acids. The V segment lost 3 bases and the J segment 9 bases; nucleotides outside the gene matches: 8. The CDR3 protein is CATSDIGTGLGEQFF. The CDR3 nucleotides are TGTGCCACCAGTGATATTGGGACAGGGTTAGGTGAGCAGTTCTTC.